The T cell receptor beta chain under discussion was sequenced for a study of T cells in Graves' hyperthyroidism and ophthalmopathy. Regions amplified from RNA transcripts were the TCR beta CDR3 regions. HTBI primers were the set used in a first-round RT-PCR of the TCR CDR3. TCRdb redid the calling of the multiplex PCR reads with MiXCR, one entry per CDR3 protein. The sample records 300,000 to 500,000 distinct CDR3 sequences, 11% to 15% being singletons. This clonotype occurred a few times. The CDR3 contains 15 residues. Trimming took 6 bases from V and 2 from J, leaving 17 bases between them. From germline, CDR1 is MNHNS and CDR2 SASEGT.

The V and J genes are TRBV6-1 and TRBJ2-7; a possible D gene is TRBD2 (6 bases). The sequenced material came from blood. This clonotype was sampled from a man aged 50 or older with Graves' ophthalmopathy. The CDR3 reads CASRPESGHTYEQYF. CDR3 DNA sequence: TGTGCCAGCAGGCCAGAAAGCGGGCATACCTACGAGCAGTACTTC.